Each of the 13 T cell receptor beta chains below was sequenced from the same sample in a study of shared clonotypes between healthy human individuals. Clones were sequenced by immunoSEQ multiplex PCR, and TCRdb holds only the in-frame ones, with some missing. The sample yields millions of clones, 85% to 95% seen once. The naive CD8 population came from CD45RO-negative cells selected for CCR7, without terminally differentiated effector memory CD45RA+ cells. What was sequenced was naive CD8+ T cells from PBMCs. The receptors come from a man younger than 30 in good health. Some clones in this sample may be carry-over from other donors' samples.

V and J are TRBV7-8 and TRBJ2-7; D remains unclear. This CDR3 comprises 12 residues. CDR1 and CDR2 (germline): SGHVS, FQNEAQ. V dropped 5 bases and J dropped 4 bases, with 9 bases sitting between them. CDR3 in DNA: TGTGCCAGCAGCCCCAAGAAGTACGAGCAGTACTTC. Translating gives CASSPKKYEQYF.

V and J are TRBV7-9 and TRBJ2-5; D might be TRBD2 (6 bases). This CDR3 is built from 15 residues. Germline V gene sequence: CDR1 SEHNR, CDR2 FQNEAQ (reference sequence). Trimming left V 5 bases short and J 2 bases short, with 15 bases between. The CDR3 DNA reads TGTGCCAGCAGCGGAGTATTTGGGGGGCAAGAGACCCAGTACTTC. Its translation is CASSGVFGGQETQYF.

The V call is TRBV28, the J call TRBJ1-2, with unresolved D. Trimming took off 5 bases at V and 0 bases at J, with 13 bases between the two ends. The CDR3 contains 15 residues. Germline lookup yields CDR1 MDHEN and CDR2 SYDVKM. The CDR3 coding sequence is TGTGCCAGCAGTCCCCGGACCGCCGCTAACTATGGCTACACCTTC. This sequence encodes CASSPRTAANYGYTF.

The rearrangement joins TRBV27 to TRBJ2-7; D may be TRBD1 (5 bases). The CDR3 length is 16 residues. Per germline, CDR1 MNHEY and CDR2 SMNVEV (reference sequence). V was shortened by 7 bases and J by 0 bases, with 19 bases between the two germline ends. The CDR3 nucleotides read TGTGCCAGCACTCCCTCTGCCGGACAAACCTCCTACGAGCAGTACTTC. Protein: CASTPSAGQTSYEQYF.

CDR3 loop: CASSKERREGHNEQFF. The CDR3 DNA sequence: TGTGCCAGCAGCAAAGAACGGCGGGAGGGCCACAATGAGCAGTTCTTC. The V gene is TRBV21-1, the J gene TRBJ2-1; the table's D call, TRBD2, was not checked against the DNA. TRBV21-1 is recorded as a pseudogene. The length of the CDR3 is 16 residues.

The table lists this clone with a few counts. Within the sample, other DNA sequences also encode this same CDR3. CDR3 DNA: TGTGCCAGCAGTTACTCAGCGGTGAACACTGAAGCTTTCTTT. This gives the protein CASSYSAVNTEAFF. V is TRBV6-5 and J is TRBJ1-1; D gene uncertain. The CDR3 totals 14 residues. Per the germline V gene, CDR1 is MNHEY and CDR2 is SVGAGI. V lost 0 bases and J lost 0, with 5 bases in between.

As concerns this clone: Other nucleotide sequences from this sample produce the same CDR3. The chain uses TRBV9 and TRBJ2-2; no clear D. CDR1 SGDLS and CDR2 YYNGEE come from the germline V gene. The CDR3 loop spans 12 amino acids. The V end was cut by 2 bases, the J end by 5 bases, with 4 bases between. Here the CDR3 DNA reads TGTGCCAGCAGCGTTGTAACCGGGGAGCTGTTTTTT. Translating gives CASSVVTGELFF. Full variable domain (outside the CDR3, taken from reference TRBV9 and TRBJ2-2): DSGVTQTPKHLITATGQRVTLRCSPRSGDLSVYWYQQSLDQGLQFLIQYYNGEERAKGNILERFSAQQFPDLHSELNLSSLELGDSALYFCASSVVTGELFFGEGSRLTVL.

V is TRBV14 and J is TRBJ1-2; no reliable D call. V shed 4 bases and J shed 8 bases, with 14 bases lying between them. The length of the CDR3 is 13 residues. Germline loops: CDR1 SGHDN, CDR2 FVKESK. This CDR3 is CASSLSRGNGYTF. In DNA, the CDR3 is TGTGCCAGCAGCCTCTCCCGGGGTAACGGCTACACCTTC.

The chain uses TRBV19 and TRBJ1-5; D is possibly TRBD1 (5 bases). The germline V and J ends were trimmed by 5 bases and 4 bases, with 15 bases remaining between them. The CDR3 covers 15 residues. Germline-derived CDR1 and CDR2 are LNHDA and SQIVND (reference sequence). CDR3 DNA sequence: TGTGCCAGTAGTGCACTTCCGGGACCTAATCAGCCCCAGCATTTT. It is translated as CASSALPGPNQPQHF.

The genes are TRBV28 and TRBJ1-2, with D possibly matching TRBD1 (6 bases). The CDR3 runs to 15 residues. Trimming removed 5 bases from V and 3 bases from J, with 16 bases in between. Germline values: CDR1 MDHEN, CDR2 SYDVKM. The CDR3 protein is CASSPLPGADYGYTF. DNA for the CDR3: TGTGCCAGCAGTCCCCTACCGGGGGCGGACTATGGCTACACCTTC.

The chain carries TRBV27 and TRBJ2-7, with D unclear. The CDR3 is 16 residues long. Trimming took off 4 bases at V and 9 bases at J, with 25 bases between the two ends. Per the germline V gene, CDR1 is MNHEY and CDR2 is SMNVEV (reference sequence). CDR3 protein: CASSSNYELKTSGQYF. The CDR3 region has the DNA TGTGCCAGCAGTTCTAACTACGAGTTAAAGACCAGTGGGCAGTACTTC.

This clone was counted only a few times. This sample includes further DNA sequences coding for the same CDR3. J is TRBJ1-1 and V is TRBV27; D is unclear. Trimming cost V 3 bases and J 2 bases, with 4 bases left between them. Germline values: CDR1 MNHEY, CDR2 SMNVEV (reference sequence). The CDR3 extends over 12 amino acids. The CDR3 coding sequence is TGTGCCAGCAGTTTGGGAAACACTGAAGCTTTCTTT. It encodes CASSLGNTEAFF.

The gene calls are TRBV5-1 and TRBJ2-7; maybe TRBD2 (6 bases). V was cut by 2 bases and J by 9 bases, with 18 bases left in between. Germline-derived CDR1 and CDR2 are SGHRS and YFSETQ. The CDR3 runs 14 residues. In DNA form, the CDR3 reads TGCGCCAGCAGCTTTGGGCAGCCCCTCGGGGGGCAGTACTTC. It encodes CASSFGQPLGGQYF.